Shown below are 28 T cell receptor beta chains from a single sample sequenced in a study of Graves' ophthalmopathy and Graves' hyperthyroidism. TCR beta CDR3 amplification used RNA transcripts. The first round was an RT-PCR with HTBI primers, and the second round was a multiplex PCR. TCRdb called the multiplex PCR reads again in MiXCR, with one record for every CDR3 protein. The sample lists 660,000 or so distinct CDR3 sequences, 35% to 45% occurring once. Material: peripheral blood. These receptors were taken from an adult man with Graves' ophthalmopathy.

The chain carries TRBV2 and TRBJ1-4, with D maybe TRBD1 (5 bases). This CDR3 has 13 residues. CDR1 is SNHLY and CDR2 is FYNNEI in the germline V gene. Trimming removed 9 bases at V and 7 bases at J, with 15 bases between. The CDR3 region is CASGARAGEKLFF. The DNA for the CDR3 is TGTGCCAGTGGGGCACGGGCCGGTGAAAAACTGTTTTTT. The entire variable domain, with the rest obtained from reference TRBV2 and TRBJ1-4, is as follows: EPEVTQTPSHQVTQMGQEVILRCVPISNHLYFYWYRQILGQKVEFLVSFYNNEISEKSEIFDDQFSVERPDGSNFTLKIRSTKLEDSAMYFCASGARAGEKLFFGSGTQLSVL.

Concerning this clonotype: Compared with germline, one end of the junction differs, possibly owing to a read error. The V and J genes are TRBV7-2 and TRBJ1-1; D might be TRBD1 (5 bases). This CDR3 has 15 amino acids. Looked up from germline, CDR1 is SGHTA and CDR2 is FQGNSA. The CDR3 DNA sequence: TGTGCTAGCAGCCCCCAGGGAAGGGTGAACACTGAAGCTTTCTTT. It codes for CASSPQGRVNTEAFF. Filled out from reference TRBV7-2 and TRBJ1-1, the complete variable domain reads GAGVSQSPSNKVTEKGKDVELRCDPISGHTALYWYRQSLGQGLEFLIYFQGNSAPDKSGLPSDRFSAERTGGSVSTLTIQRTQQEDSAVYLCASSPQGRVNTEAFFGQGTRLTVV.

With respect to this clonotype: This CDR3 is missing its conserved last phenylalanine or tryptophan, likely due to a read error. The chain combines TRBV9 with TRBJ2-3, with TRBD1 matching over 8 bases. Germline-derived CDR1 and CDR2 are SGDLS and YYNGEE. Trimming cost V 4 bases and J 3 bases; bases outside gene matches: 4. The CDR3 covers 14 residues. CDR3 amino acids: CASSSGQGTDTQYV. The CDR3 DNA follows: TGTGCCAGCAGCTCAGGACAGGGTACAGATACGCAGTATGTT.

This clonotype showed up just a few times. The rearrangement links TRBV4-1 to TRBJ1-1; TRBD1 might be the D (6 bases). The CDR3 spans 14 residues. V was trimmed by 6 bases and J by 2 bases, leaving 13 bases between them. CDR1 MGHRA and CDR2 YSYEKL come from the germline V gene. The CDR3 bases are TGCGCCAGCAGTCACGGGACACATAACACTGAAGCTTTCTTT. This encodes CASSHGTHNTEAFF.

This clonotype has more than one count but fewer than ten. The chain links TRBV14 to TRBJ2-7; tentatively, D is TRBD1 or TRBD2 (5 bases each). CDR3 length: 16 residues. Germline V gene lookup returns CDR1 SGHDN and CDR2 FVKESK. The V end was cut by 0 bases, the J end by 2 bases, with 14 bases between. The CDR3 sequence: CASSQEVGAGPYEQYF. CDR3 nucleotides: TGTGCCAGCAGCCAAGAAGTCGGGGCAGGGCCCTACGAGCAGTACTTC. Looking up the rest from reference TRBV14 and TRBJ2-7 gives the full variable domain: EAGVTQFPSHSVIEKGQTVTLRCDPISGHDNLYWYRRVMGKEIKFLLHFVKESKQDESGMPNNRFLAERTGGTYSTLKVQPAELEDSGVYFCASSQEVGAGPYEQYFGPGTRLTVT.

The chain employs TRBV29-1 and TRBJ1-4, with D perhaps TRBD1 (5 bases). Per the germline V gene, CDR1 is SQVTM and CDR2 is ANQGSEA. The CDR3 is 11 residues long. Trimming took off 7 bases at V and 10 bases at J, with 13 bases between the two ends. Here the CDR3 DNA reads TGCAGCGCCGAGGGACTAGGAAAACTGTTTTTT. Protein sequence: CSAEGLGKLFF. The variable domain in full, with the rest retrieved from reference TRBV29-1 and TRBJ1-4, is SAVISQKPSRDICQRGTSLTIQCQVDSQVTMMFWYRQQPGQSLTLIATANQGSEATYESGFVIDKFPISRPNLTFSTLTVSNMSPEDSSIYLCSAEGLGKLFFGSGTQLSVL.

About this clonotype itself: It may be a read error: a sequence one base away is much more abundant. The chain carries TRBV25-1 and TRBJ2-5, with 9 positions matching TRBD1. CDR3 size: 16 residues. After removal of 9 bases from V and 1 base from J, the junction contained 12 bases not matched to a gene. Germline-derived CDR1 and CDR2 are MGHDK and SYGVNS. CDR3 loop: CASSPPGQGLQETQYF. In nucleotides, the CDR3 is TGTGCCAGTAGTCCCCCAGGACAGGGGCTCCAAGAGACCCAGTACTTC. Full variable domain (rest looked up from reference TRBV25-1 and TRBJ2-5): EADIYQTPRYLVIGTGKKITLECSQTMGHDKMYWYQQDPGMELHLIHYSYGVNSTEKGDLSSESTVSRIRTEHFPLTLESARPSHTSQYLCASSPPGQGLQETQYFGPGTRLLVL.

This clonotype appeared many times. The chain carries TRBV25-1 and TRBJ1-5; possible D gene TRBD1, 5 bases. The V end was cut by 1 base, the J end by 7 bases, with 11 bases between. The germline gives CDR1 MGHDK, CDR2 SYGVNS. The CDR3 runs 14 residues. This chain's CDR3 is CASSELGGGQPQHF. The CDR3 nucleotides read TGTGCCAGCAGTGAATTGGGGGGAGGGCAGCCCCAGCATTTT.

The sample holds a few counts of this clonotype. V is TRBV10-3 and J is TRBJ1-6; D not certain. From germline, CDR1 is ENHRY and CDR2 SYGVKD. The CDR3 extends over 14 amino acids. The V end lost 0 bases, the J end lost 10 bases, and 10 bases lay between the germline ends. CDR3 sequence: CAISESRGGSPLHF. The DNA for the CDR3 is TGTGCCATCAGTGAGTCCCGGGGAGGCTCACCCCTCCACTTT.

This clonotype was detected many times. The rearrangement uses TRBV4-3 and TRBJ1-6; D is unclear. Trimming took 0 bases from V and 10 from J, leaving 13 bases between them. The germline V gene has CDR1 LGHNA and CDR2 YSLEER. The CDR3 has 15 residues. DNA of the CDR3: TGCGCCAGCAGCCAAGACTCAGGAACTGAATCACCCCTCCACTTT. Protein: CASSQDSGTESPLHF.

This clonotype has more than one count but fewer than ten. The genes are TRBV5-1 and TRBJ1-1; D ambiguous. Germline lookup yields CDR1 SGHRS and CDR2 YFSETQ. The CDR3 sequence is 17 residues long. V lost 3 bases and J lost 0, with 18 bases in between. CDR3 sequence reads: CASSSSSNQRMNTEAFF. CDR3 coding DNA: TGCGCCAGCAGCTCCTCTAGCAATCAGAGGATGAACACTGAAGCTTTCTTT.

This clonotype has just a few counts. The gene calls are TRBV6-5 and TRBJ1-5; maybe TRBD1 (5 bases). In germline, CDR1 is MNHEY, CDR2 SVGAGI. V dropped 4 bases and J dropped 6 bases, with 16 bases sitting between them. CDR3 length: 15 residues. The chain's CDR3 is CASSSLYPGGQPQHF. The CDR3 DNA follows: TGTGCCAGCAGTTCCCTCTATCCGGGGGGTCAGCCCCAGCATTTT.

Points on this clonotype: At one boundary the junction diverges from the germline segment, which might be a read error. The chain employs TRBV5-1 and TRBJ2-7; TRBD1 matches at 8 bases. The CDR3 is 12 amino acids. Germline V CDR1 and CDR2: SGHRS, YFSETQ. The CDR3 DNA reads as TGCGCCAGCAGCGGGACAGGCTACGAGCAGTGCTTC. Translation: CASSGTGYEQCF.

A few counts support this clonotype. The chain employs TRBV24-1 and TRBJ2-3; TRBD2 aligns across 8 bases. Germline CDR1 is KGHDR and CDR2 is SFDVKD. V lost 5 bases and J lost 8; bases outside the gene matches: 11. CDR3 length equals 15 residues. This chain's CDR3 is CATSAIAGRGCTQYF. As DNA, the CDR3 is TGTGCCACCAGTGCGATAGCGGGGAGAGGATGTACGCAGTATTTT.

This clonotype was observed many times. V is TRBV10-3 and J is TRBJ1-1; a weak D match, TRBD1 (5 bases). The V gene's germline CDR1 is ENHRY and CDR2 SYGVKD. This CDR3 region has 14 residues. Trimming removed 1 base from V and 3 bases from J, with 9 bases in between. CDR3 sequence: CAISEWGRYTEAFF. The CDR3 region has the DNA TGTGCCATCAGTGAGTGGGGACGGTACACTGAAGCTTTCTTT.

The CDR3 bases are TGTGCCGTCTCCGGGCCCCATGGGGAGCAGTACTTC. This gives the protein CAVSGPHGEQYF. The gene calls are TRBV10-3 and TRBJ2-7, with D hard to call. This CDR3 spans 12 amino acids. The germline V gene encodes CDR1 ENHRY and CDR2 SYGVKD. V lost 11 bases and J lost 7, with 18 bases in between.

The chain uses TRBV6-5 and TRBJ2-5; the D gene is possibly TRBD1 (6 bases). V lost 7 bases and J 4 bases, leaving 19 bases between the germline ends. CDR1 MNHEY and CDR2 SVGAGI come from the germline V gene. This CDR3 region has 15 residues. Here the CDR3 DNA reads TGTGCCAGCAAATTACACGGCGGCAGGGGAGAGACCCAGTACTTC. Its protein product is CASKLHGGRGETQYF.

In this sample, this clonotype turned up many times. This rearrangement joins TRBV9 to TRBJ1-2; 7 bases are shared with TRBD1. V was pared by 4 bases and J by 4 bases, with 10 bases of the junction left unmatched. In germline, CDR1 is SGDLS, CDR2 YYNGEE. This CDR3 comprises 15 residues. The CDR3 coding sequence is TGTGCCAGCAGCTTAAGGGACAGCATCTTCTATGGCTACACCTTC. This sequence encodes CASSLRDSIFYGYTF.

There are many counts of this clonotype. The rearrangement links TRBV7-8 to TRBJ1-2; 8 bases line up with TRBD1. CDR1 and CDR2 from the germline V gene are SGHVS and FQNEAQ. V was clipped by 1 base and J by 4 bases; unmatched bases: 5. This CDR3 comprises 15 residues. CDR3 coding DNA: TGTGCCAGCAGCTTAGGGATGGGACAGGCCTATGGCTACACCTTC. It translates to CASSLGMGQAYGYTF. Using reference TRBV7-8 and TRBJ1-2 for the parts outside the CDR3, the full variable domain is GAGVSQSPRYKVAKRGQDVALRCDPISGHVSLFWYQQALGQGPEFLTYFQNEAQLDKSGLPSDRFFAERPEGSVSTLKIQRTQQEDSAVYLCASSLGMGQAYGYTFGSGTRLTVV.

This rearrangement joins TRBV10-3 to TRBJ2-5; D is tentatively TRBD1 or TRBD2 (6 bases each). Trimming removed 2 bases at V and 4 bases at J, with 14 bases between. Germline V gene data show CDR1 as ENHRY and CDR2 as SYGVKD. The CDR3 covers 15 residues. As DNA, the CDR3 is TGTGCCATCAGTGAGCCGCACGGGGGCAGAGAGACCCAGTACTTC. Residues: CAISEPHGGRETQYF.

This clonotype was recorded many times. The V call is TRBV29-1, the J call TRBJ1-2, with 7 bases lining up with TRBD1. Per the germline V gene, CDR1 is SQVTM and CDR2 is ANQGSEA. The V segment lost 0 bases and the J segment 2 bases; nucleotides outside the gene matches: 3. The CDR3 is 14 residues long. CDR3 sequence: CSVEDSQGNYGYTF. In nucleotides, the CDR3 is TGCAGCGTTGAAGACTCACAGGGGAACTATGGCTACACCTTC.

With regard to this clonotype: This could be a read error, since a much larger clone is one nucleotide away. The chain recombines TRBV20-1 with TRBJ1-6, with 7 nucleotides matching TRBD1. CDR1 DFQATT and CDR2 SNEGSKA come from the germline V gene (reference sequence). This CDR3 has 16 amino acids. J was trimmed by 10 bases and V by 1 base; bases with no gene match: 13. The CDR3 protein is CSARARGLQGFSPLHF. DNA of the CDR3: TGCAGTGCTAGAGCGAGGGGCCTACAGGGGTTCTCACCCCTCCACTTT.

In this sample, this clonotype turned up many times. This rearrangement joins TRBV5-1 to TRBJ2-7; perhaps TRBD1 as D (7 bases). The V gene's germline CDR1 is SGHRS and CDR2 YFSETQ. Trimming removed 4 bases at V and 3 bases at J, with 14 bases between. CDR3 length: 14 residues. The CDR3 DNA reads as TGCGCCAGCAGCCTTAGGGGGGACAGCTACGAGCAGTACTTC. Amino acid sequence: CASSLRGDSYEQYF.

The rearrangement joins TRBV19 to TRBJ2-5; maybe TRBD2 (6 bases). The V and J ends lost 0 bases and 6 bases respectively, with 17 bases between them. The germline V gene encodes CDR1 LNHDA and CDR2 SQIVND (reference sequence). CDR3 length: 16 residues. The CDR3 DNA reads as TGTGCCAGTAGTATAGATATTTCGGGAGTTGGCCAGACCCAGTACTTC. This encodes CASSIDISGVGQTQYF.

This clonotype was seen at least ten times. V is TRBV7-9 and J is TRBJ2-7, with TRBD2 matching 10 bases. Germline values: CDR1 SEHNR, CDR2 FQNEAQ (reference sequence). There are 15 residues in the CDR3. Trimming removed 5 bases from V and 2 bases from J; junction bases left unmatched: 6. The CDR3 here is CASSHSGGPPYEQYF. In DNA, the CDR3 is TGTGCCAGCAGCCATAGCGGGGGGCCTCCCTACGAGCAGTACTTC.

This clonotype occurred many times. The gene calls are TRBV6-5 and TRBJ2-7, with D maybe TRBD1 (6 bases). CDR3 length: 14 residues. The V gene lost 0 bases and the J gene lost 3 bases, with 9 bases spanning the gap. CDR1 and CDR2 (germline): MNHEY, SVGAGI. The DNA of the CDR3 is TGTGCCAGCAGTTACTCGGCAGGGGACTACGAGCAGTACTTC. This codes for CASSYSAGDYEQYF.

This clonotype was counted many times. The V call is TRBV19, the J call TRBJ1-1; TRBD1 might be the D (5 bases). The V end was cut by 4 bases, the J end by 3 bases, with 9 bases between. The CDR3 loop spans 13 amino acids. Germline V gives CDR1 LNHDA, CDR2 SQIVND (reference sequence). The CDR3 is CASSNGQHTEAFF. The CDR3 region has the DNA TGTGCCAGTAGTAATGGACAACACACTGAAGCTTTCTTT.

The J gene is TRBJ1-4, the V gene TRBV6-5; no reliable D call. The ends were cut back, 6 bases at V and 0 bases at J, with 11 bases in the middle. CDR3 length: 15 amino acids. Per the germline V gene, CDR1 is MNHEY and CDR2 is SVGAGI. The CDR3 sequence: CASSPGSATNEKLFF. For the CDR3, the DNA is TGTGCCAGCAGCCCCGGATCCGCAACTAATGAAAAACTGTTTTTT.